This record looks at one T cell receptor (beta chain) sequence and its context. TCRdb's copy holds only in-frame clones and misses some; the assay was immunoSEQ multiplex PCR. The table records some 250,000 clones, more than 75% of them present only once. The sample belongs to a study of blood T cell repertoires in COVID-19. Germline CDR1 and CDR2: MNHNY and SVGAGI (reference sequence). The CDR3 extends over 14 amino acids. V lost 1 base and J lost 7, with 10 bases in between. This receptor was obtained from a woman in her 70s with active or convalescent COVID-19. Sequences were obtained from peripheral blood. The chain employs TRBV6-6 and TRBJ2-2, with D maybe TRBD1 (5 bases). CDR3 region: CASSYWGPVGELFF. The CDR3 DNA sequence: TGTGCCAGCAGTTACTGGGGCCCAGTCGGGGAGCTGTTTTTT.